This T cell receptor (beta chain) was captured by sequencing in a study of patients and donors after allogeneic stem cell transplantation. TCRdb independently ran MiXCR on the RT-PCR reads; one entry per CDR3 protein. The sample yields more than 850,000 distinct CDR3 sequences, around 17% seen once. In its sample, this clonotype was seen a few times. V was shortened by 3 bases and J by 2 bases, with 11 bases between the two germline ends. CDR3 size: 13 residues. Germline V gene lookup returns CDR1 DFQATT and CDR2 SNEGSKA (reference sequence). V and J are TRBV20-1 and TRBJ2-7; D possibly corresponds to TRBD1 (6 bases). The TCR originated in a human donor who was either an allogeneic HSCT recipient or a stem cell or donor lymphocyte infusion donor (not recorded which). It is not recorded whose cells these are; they may come from a transplant donor. Sequencing was done on a sample of blood, either unsorted or a sorted T cell fraction (not recorded which). CDR3 protein: CSASMAGAYEQYF. The CDR3 nucleotides read TGCAGTGCTAGCATGGCAGGGGCCTACGAGCAGTACTTC.